This TCR beta chain was obtained from a study of control samples from healthy donors and cancer patients. Here immunoSEQ multiplex PCR was the method, and the copy in TCRdb shows in-frame clones only, minus some. The sample has around 42,000 clones, over 80% seen once. The V gene end was trimmed by 3 bases and the J gene end by 1 base; junction bases not matched to a gene: 3. The CDR3 covers 17 residues. Germline CDR1 PRHDT, CDR2 FYEKMQ (reference sequence). The sequenced material came from blood. The TCR sequence derives from a man in his sixties in good health. V usage is TRBV13 and J usage is TRBJ2-5, with 15 bases that match TRBD2. CDR3 coding DNA: TGTGCCAGCAGCTTGGGGACTAGCGGGAGGTCCCAAGAGACCCAGTACTTC. It specifies CASSLGTSGRSQETQYF.